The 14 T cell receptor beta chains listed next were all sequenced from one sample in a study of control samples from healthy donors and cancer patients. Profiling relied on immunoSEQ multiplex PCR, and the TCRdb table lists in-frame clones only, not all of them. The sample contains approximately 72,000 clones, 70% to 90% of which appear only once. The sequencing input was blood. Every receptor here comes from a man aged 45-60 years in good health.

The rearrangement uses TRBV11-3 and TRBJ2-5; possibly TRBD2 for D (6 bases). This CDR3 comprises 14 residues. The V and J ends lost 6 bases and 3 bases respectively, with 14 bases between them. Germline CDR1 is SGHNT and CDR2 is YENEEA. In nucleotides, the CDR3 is TGTGCCAGCAGTGCCCGGAGGGGCGAAGAGACCCAGTACTTC. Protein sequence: CASSARRGEETQYF.

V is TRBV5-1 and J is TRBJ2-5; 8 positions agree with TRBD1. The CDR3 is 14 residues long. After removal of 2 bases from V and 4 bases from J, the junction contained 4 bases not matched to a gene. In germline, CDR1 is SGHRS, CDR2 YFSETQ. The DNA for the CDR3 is TGCGCCAGCAGCTTCGGACAGGGAGGAGAGACCCAGTACTTC. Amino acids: CASSFGQGGETQYF. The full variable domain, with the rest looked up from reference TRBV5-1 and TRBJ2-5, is KAGVTQTPRYLIKTRGQQVTLSCSPISGHRSVSWYQQTPGQGLQFLFEYFSETQRNKGNFPGRFSGRQFSNSRSEMNVSTLELGDSALYLCASSFGQGGETQYFGPGTRLLVL.

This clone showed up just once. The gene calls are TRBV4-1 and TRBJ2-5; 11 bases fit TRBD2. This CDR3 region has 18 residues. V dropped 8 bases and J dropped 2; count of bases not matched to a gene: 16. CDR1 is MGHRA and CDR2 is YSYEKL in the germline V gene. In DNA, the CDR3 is TGCGCCAGCCGTCTACGCCCGGAGACTAGCGGGGCTCAAGAGACCCAGTACTTC. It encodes CASRLRPETSGAQETQYF.

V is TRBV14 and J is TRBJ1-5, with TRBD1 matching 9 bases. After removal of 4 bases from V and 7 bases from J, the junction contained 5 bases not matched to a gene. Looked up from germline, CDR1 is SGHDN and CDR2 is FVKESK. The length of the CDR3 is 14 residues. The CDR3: CASSRAGTGQPQHF. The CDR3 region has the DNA TGTGCCAGCAGCCGCGCCGGGACAGGGCAGCCCCAGCATTTT.

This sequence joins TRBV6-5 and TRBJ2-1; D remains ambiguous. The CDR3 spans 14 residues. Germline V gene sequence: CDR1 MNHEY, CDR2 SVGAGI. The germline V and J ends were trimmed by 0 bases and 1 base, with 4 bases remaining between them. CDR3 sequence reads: CASSYSTSYNEQFF. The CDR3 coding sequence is TGTGCCAGCAGTTACTCCACATCCTACAATGAGCAGTTCTTC.

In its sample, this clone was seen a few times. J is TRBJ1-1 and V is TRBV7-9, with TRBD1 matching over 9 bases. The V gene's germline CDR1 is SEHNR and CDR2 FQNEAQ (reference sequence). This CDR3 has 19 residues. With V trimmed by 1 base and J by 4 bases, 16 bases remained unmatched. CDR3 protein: CASSLVWDRVGPGGTEAFF. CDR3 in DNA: TGTGCCAGCAGCTTAGTATGGGACAGGGTGGGGCCCGGGGGCACTGAAGCTTTCTTT.

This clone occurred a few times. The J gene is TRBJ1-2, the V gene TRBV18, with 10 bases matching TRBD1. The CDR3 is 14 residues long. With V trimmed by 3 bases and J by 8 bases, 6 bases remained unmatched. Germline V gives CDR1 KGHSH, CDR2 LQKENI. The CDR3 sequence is CASSPGQGRGGYTF. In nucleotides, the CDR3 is TGTGCCAGCTCACCGGGACAGGGGCGAGGCGGCTACACCTTC.

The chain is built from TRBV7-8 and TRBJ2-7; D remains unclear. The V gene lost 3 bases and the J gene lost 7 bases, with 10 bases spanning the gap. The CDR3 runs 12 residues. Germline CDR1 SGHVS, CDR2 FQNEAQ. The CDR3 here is CASSFGAEEQYF. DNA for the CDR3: TGTGCCAGCAGCTTTGGCGCGGAAGAGCAGTACTTC.

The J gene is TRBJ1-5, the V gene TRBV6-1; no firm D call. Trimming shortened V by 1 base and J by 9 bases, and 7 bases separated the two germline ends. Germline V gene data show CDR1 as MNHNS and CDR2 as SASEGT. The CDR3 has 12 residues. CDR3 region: CASSEGAWPQHF. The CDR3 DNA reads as TGTGCCAGCAGTGAAGGGGCGTGGCCCCAGCATTTT.

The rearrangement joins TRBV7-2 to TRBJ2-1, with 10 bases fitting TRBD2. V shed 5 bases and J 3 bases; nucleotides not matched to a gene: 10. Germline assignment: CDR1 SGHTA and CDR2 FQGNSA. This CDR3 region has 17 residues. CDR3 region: CASSQGQRGGIYNEQFF. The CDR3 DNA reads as TGTGCCAGCAGCCAAGGGCAGCGGGGGGGCATCTACAATGAGCAGTTCTTC.

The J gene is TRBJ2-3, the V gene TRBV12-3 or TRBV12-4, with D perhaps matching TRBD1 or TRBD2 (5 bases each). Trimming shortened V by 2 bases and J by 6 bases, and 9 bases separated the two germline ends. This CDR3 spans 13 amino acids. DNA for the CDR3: TGTGCCAGCAGTTTATCCGGGGCGGATACGCAGTATTTT. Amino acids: CASSLSGADTQYF.

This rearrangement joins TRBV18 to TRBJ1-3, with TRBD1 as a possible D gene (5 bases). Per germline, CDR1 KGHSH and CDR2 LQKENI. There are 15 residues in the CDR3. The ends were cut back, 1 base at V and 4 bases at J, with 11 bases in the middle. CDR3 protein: CASSPRRVNGNTIYF. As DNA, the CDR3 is TGTGCCAGCTCACCACGCAGGGTAAACGGAAACACCATATATTTT.

As DNA, the CDR3 is TGTGCCAGCAGCTTAGACTGGAGGTCGGGGTCCTACGAGCAGTACTTC. This sequence encodes CASSLDWRSGSYEQYF. The rearrangement uses TRBV7-9 and TRBJ2-7; a possible D gene is TRBD2 (5 bases). CDR1 is SEHNR and CDR2 is FQNEAQ in the germline V gene (reference sequence). The V gene lost 1 base and the J gene lost 1 base, with 14 bases spanning the gap. This CDR3 has 16 amino acids.

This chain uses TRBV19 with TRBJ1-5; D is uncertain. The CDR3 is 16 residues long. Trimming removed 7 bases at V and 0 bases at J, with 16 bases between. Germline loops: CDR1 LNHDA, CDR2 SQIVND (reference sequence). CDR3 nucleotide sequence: TGTGCCAGTACCCTCGGGGATCTTTATAGCAATCAGCCCCAGCATTTT. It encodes CASTLGDLYSNQPQHF.